This TCR beta chain was recovered during a study of regulatory T cells in long-lasting Graves disease. Arm-PCR of CDR3 regions and iRepertoire HTBI primers were the basis on which TCR beta libraries were built. From the multiplex PCR reads, TCRdb called clonotypes with MiXCR, one entry per CDR3 protein. In the table there are some 400,000 distinct CDR3 sequences, 14% to 15% of which are singletons. Comments on this clonotype: The target antigen is unknown.

General observations from the study: New patients shared over 800 public clonotypes, fewer than the approximately 2,500 shared by persistent patients.

The time point denotes: newly diagnosed GD, antithyroid drugs for less than 3 months. From RNA extracted from PBMCs, the TCR library was made. CDR3 length equals 14 residues. Germline V CDR1 and CDR2: MDHEN, SYDVKM. These data were also filed under a second study, of T cells in Graves' hyperthyroidism and ophthalmopathy. This second report adds: The HTBI primer set served for first-round RT-PCR of the TCR CDR3. Ophthalmopathy cases were set apart from stable hyperthyroidism by a 13 V-J model.

This specimen was peripheral blood mononuclear cells (PBMCs), taken at new diagnosis, from a patient treated with antithyroid drugs. The receptor's source is a woman aged 25 to 45 with Graves disease. The chain employs TRBV28 and TRBJ2-5, with 14 bases aligning to TRBD2. The closer fit of TRBJ2-1 to the DNA end suggests the J call may be wrong. Here the CDR3 reads CASKTSGRAAEQFF. CDR3 coding DNA: TGTGCCAGTAAGACTAGCGGGAGGGCCGCTGAGCAGTTCTTC.